Listed below are T cell receptor beta chains from one sample, sequenced in a study of spatial heterogeneity in lung cancer. One entry per CDR3 protein results from TCRdb running MiXCR on the 5' RACE reads. In the table there are tens of thousands of distinct CDR3 sequences, around 9.7% of which are singletons. The sample here was PBMCs, taken at follow-up. Source of these receptors: a male donor with early-stage non-small cell lung cancer. The CDR3 runs from the conserved cysteine through the conserved F or W. A D gene is named only where the DNA matches it firmly. Size values are once, few and many counts, or a class for expanded clones, and some rows have none.

clone_size: NA
j_call: TRBJ1-4
v_call: TRBV28
d_call: NA
cdr3_aa: CASNGGGNEKLFF
cdr3_nt: TGTGCCAGCAACGGGGGAGGTAATGAAAAACTGTTTTTT

clone_size: NA
j_call: TRBJ1-1
v_call: TRBV30
d_call: NA
cdr3_aa: CAWGVLLNTEAFF
cdr3_nt: TGTGCCTGGGGGGTTCTCTTGAACACTGAAGCTTTCTTT

clone_size: few
j_call: TRBJ1-1
v_call: TRBV12-3/TRBV12-4
d_call: NA
cdr3_aa: CASRTGSTEAFF
cdr3_nt: TGTGCCAGCAGGACCGGGAGCACTGAAGCTTTCTTT

clone_size: many
j_call: TRBJ2-1
v_call: TRBV13
d_call: TRBD2
cdr3_aa: CASSGTSGGSNNEQFF
cdr3_nt: TGTGCCAGCAGCGGGACTAGCGGGGGGTCTAACAATGAGCAGTTCTTC

clone_size: few
j_call: TRBJ2-7
v_call: TRBV2
d_call: NA
cdr3_aa: CASSESSLQGIRREQYF
cdr3_nt: TGTGCCAGCAGTGAAAGCTCCCTCCAGGGGATAAGGCGCGAGCAGTACTTC

clone_size: many
j_call: TRBJ2-1
v_call: TRBV3-1
d_call: NA
cdr3_aa: CASSQDRGFSYNEQFF
cdr3_nt: TGTGCCAGCAGCCAAGATCGGGGGTTCTCCTACAATGAGCAGTTCTTC

clone_size: NA
j_call: TRBJ2-5
v_call: TRBV12-3/TRBV12-4
d_call: TRBD1
cdr3_aa: CASLGGPGTGVETQYF
cdr3_nt: TGTGCCAGCTTAGGGGGCCCCGGGACAGGGGTTGAGACCCAGTACTTC

clone_size: many
j_call: TRBJ2-7
v_call: TRBV5-1
d_call: TRBD1
cdr3_aa: CASKGQGASYEQYF
cdr3_nt: TGCGCCAGCAAAGGACAGGGGGCCTCCTACGAGCAGTACTTC

clone_size: many
j_call: TRBJ2-2
v_call: TRBV12-3/TRBV12-4
d_call: NA
cdr3_aa: CASLLGYNTGELFF
cdr3_nt: TGTGCCAGCCTCCTGGGGTACAACACCGGGGAGCTGTTTTTT

clone_size: many
j_call: TRBJ2-2
v_call: TRBV2
d_call: NA
cdr3_aa: CASSDGHTGELFF
cdr3_nt: TGTGCCAGCAGTGACGGGCACACCGGGGAGCTGTTTTTT

clone_size: medium-sized
j_call: TRBJ2-7
v_call: TRBV4-2
d_call: NA
cdr3_aa: CASSLSMDSEQYF
cdr3_nt: TGTGCCAGCAGCCTCTCCATGGACTCCGAGCAGTACTTC

clone_size: few
j_call: TRBJ2-5
v_call: TRBV29-1
d_call: NA
cdr3_aa: CSVGKWADQETQYF
cdr3_nt: TGCAGCGTTGGAAAGTGGGCAGACCAAGAGACCCAGTACTTC

clone_size: NA
j_call: TRBJ2-5
v_call: TRBV27
d_call: NA
cdr3_aa: CASSFSASETQHF
cdr3_nt: TGTGCCAGCAGTTTTTCAGCGTCGGAGACCCAGCACTTC

clone_size: NA
j_call: TRBJ2-2
v_call: TRBV7-8
d_call: TRBD2
cdr3_aa: CASSLAGRANTGELFF
cdr3_nt: TGTGCCAGCAGCTTAGCAGGGAGGGCGAACACCGGGGAGCTGTTTTTT

clone_size: many
j_call: TRBJ2-3
v_call: TRBV15
d_call: NA
cdr3_aa: CATSRDAIAGTDTQYF
cdr3_nt: TGTGCCACCAGCAGAGATGCGATAGCGGGCACAGATACGCAGTATTTT

clone_size: many
j_call: TRBJ2-3
v_call: TRBV20-1
d_call: NA
cdr3_aa: CSATRPRDGDTDTQYF
cdr3_nt: TGCAGTGCCACCAGGCCCCGGGACGGAGACACAGATACGCAGTATTTT

clone_size: NA
j_call: TRBJ2-3
v_call: TRBV10-1
d_call: NA
cdr3_aa: CASSGLRGNTDTQYF
cdr3_nt: TGCGCCAGCAGTGGGCTGCGGGGAAACACAGATACGCAGTATTTT

clone_size: NA
j_call: TRBJ1-1
v_call: TRBV6-2/TRBV6-3
d_call: TRBD1
cdr3_aa: CASSYETGGFKTEAFF
cdr3_nt: TGTGCCAGCAGTTACGAGACAGGGGGCTTTAAGACTGAAGCTTTCTTT

clone_size: many
j_call: TRBJ2-3
v_call: TRBV28
d_call: NA
cdr3_aa: CASSTSFGLLSTDTQYF
cdr3_nt: TGTGCCAGCAGTACCTCCTTCGGGTTATTAAGCACAGATACGCAGTATTTT

clone_size: many
j_call: TRBJ1-1
v_call: TRBV12-3/TRBV12-4
d_call: NA
cdr3_aa: CASSFGGLGWTEAFF
cdr3_nt: TGTGCCAGCAGTTTCGGGGGCTTGGGATGGACTGAAGCTTTCTTT

clone_size: many
j_call: TRBJ2-7
v_call: TRBV10-1
d_call: NA
cdr3_aa: CASSEFGASYEQYF
cdr3_nt: TGCGCCAGCAGTGAGTTCGGGGCCTCCTACGAGCAGTACTTC

clone_size: few
j_call: TRBJ1-1
v_call: TRBV29-1
d_call: NA
cdr3_aa: CSARGPVAEAFF
cdr3_nt: TGCAGCGCCCGTGGGCCCGTGGCTGAAGCTTTCTTT

clone_size: NA
j_call: TRBJ1-2
v_call: TRBV28
d_call: NA
cdr3_aa: CASSSPPGGGQGGYTF
cdr3_nt: TGTGCCAGCAGTTCTCCTCCCGGCGGGGGGCAAGGTGGCTACACCTTC

clone_size: many
j_call: TRBJ2-2
v_call: TRBV4-2
d_call: NA
cdr3_aa: CASSPGRANTGELFF
cdr3_nt: TGTGCCAGCAGCCCGGGCAGGGCAAACACCGGGGAGCTGTTTTTT

clone_size: few
j_call: TRBJ1-5
v_call: TRBV9
d_call: NA
cdr3_aa: CASSVAPRQPQHF
cdr3_nt: TGTGCCAGCAGCGTAGCCCCCAGACAGCCCCAGCATTTT

clone_size: many
j_call: TRBJ1-1
v_call: TRBV5-1
d_call: NA
cdr3_aa: CASSLNPEDTEAFF
cdr3_nt: TGCGCCAGCAGCTTGAACCCGGAGGACACTGAAGCTTTCTTT

clone_size: NA
j_call: TRBJ2-7
v_call: TRBV20-1
d_call: NA
cdr3_aa: CSATGLTYEQYF
cdr3_nt: TGCAGTGCTACCGGGTTAACCTACGAGCAGTACTTC

clone_size: many
j_call: TRBJ2-2
v_call: TRBV6-5
d_call: TRBD2
cdr3_aa: CASSSWLAGFTGELFF
cdr3_nt: TGTGCCAGCAGTTCGTGGCTAGCGGGATTCACCGGGGAGCTGTTTTTT

clone_size: few
j_call: TRBJ1-1
v_call: TRBV29-1
d_call: NA
cdr3_aa: CSVVRPRGMNTEAFF
cdr3_nt: TGCAGCGTTGTCCGTCCCAGAGGGATGAACACTGAAGCTTTCTTT

clone_size: NA
j_call: TRBJ2-3
v_call: TRBV24-1
d_call: TRBD1
cdr3_aa: CATSDTGTGIADTQYF
cdr3_nt: TGTGCCACCAGTGATACCGGGACAGGGATCGCAGATACGCAGTATTTT

clone_size: many
j_call: TRBJ2-7
v_call: TRBV15
d_call: NA
cdr3_aa: CATSREGSRYEQYF
cdr3_nt: TGTGCCACCAGCAGAGAGGGTAGCAGGTACGAGCAGTACTTC

clone_size: many
j_call: TRBJ1-1
v_call: TRBV28
d_call: NA
cdr3_aa: CASIQLTGYEAFF
cdr3_nt: TGTGCCAGCATACAACTGACAGGCTACGAAGCTTTCTTT

clone_size: many
j_call: TRBJ2-7
v_call: TRBV7-2
d_call: TRBD1
cdr3_aa: CASSEGTGGYYEQYF
cdr3_nt: TGTGCCAGCAGCGAGGGGACAGGCGGCTACTACGAGCAGTACTTC

clone_size: NA
j_call: TRBJ2-3
v_call: TRBV2
d_call: NA
cdr3_aa: CASNRDSTDTQYF
cdr3_nt: TGTGCCAGCAACAGGGATAGCACAGATACGCAGTATTTT

clone_size: many
j_call: TRBJ1-5
v_call: TRBV28
d_call: NA
cdr3_aa: CASSFSNQPQHF
cdr3_nt: TGTGCCAGCAGTTTCAGCAATCAGCCCCAGCATTTT

clone_size: NA
j_call: TRBJ2-7
v_call: TRBV5-1
d_call: NA
cdr3_aa: CASSLDHYEQYF
cdr3_nt: TGCGCCAGCAGCTTGGATCATTACGAGCAGTACTTC

clone_size: NA
j_call: TRBJ2-3
v_call: TRBV11-2
d_call: TRBD2
cdr3_aa: CASSRGVSVSPSTDTQYF
cdr3_nt: TGTGCCAGCAGCCGGGGGGTATCCGTGAGCCCTAGCACAGATACGCAGTATTTT

clone_size: few
j_call: TRBJ2-5
v_call: TRBV5-1
d_call: NA
cdr3_aa: CASSGLEGGETQYF
cdr3_nt: TGCGCCAGCAGCGGTCTGGAGGGGGGAGAGACCCAGTACTTC

clone_size: NA
j_call: TRBJ1-1
v_call: TRBV27
d_call: TRBD1
cdr3_aa: CASSLDRDRVTEAFF
cdr3_nt: TGTGCCAGCAGTTTGGACCGGGACAGGGTTACTGAAGCTTTCTTT

clone_size: NA
j_call: TRBJ2-1
v_call: TRBV5-1
d_call: NA
cdr3_aa: CASSLGPTNNEQFF
cdr3_nt: TGCGCCAGCAGCTTGGGACCAACGAACAATGAGCAGTTCTTC

clone_size: NA
j_call: TRBJ1-2
v_call: TRBV6-5
d_call: NA
cdr3_aa: CASSYWGSYGYTF
cdr3_nt: TGTGCCAGCAGTTATTGGGGCAGCTATGGCTACACCTTC

clone_size: NA
j_call: TRBJ2-4
v_call: TRBV14
d_call: NA
cdr3_aa: CASSPQGKGKNIQYF
cdr3_nt: TGTGCCAGCAGCCCCCAGGGGAAGGGCAAAAACATTCAGTACTTC

clone_size: many
j_call: TRBJ2-6
v_call: TRBV4-1
d_call: NA
cdr3_aa: CASRTGPGSGANVLTF
cdr3_nt: TGCGCCAGCAGAACAGGGCCTGGATCTGGGGCCAACGTCCTGACTTTC

clone_size: NA
j_call: TRBJ1-1
v_call: TRBV5-6
d_call: NA
cdr3_aa: CASSSPKGGSNTEAFF
cdr3_nt: TGTGCCAGCAGCTCACCCAAGGGGGGGTCGAACACTGAAGCTTTCTTT

clone_size: many
j_call: TRBJ2-1
v_call: TRBV19
d_call: TRBD2
cdr3_aa: CASSREGEGLAHEQFF
cdr3_nt: TGTGCCAGTAGTAGAGAGGGAGAAGGACTAGCGCACGAGCAGTTCTTC